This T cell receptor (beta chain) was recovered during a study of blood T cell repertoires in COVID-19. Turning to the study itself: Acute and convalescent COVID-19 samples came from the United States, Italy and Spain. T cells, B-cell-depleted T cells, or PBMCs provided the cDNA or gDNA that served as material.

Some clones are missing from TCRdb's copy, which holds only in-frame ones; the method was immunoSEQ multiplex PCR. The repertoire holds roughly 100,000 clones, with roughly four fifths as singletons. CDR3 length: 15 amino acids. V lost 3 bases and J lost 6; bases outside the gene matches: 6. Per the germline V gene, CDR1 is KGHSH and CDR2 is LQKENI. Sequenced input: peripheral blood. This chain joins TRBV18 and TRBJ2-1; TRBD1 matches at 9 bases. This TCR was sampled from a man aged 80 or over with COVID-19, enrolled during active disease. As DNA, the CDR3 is TGTGCCAGCTCACCCCGACAGGGGGTGCGCAATGAGCAGTTCTTC. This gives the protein CASSPRQGVRNEQFF.